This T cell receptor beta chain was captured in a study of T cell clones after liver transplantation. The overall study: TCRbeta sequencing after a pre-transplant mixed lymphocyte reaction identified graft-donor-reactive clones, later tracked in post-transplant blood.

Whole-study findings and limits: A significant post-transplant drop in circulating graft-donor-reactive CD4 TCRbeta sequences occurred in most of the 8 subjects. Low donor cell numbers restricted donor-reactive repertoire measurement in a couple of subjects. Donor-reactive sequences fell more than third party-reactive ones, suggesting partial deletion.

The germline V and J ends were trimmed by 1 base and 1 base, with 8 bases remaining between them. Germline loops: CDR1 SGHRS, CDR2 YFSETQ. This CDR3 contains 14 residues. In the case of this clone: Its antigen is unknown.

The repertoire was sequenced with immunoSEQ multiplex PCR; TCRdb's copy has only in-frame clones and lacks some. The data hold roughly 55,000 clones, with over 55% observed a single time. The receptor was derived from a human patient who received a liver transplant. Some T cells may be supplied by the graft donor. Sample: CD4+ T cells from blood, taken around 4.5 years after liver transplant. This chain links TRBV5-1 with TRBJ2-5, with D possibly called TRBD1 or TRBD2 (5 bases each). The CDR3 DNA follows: TGCGCCAGCAGCTTGTTGGGACCCCAAGAGACCCAGTACTTC. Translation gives CASSLLGPQETQYF.